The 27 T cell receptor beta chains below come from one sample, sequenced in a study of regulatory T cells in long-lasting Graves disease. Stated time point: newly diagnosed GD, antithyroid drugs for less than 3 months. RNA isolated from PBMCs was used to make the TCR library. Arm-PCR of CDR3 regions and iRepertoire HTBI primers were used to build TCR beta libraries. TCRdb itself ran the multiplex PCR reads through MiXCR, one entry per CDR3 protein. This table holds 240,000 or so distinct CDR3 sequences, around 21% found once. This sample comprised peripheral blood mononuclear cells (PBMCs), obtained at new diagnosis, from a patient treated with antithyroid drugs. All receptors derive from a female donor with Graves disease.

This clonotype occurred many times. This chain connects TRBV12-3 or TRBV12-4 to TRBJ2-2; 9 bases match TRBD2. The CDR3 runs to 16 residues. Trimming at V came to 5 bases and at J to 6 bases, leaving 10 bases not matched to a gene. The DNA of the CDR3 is TGTGCCAGCAGTAACCGTCGCGGGGGGGCGGCCGGGGAGCTGTTTTTT. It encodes CASSNRRGGAAGELFF.

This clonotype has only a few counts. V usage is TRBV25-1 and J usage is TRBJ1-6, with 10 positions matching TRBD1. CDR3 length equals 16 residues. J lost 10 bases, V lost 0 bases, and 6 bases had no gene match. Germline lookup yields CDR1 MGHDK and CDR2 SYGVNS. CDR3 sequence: CASSEYMGQGQSPLHF. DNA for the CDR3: TGTGCCAGCAGTGAATATATGGGACAGGGGCAATCACCCCTCCACTTT.

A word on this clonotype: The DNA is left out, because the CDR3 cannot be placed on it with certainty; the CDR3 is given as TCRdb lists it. CDR3 sequence: CSAETSGDPSYNEQFFGPGVEAFF. The chain couples TRBV20-1 to TRBJ1-1. The V gene's germline CDR1 is DFQATT and CDR2 SNEGSKA (reference sequence). The CDR3 has 24 residues if both end residues are counted.

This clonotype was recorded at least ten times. CDR3 loop: CASSPDRYSGNTIYF. The CDR3 region has the DNA TGTGCCAGCAGTCCGGACCGGTACTCTGGAAACACCATATATTTT. V usage is TRBV7-8 and J usage is TRBJ1-3; D is undetermined. V was shortened by 6 bases and J by 0 bases, with 12 bases between the two germline ends. Germline-derived CDR1 and CDR2 are SGHVS and FQNEAQ. The CDR3 totals 15 residues.

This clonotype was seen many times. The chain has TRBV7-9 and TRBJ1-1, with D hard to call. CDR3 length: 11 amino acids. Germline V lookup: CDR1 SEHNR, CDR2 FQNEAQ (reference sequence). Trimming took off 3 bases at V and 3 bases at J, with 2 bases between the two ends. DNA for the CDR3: TGTGCCAGCAGCTTCGACACTGAAGCTTTCTTT. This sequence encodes CASSFDTEAFF.

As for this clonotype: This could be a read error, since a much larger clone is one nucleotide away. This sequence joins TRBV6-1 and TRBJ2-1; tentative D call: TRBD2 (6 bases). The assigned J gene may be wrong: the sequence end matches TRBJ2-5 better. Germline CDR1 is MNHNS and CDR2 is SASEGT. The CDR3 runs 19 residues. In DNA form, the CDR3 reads TGTGCCAGCAGGCGGGGCGGTATACAACAGGCGAATATTCAAGAGACCCAGTACTTC. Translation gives CASRRGGIQQANIQETQYF.

For the CDR3, the DNA is TGTGCCAGCAGCGTAGGAGTTAGCGGGAGGGACGAGCAGTACTTC. This encodes CASSVGVSGRDEQYF. The chain couples TRBV9 to TRBJ2-7; TRBD2 aligns across 11 bases. Per germline, CDR1 SGDLS and CDR2 YYNGEE. J gave up 5 bases and V 0 bases, and 4 bases lay outside the gene matches. The CDR3 extends over 15 amino acids.

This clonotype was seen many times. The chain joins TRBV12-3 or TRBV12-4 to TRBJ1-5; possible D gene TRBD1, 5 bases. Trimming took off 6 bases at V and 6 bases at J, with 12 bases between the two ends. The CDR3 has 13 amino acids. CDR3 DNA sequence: TGTGCCAGCAGCTGGGGGGGGACTCAGCCCCAGCATTTT. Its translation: CASSWGGTQPQHF.

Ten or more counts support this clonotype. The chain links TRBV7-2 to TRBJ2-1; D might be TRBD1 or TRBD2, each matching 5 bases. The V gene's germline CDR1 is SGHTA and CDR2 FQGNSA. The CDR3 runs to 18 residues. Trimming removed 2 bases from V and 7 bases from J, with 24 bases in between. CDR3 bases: TGTGCCAGCAGCTTAACAATCTTGACGGGTCGGGGCCAGAATGAGCAGTTCTTC. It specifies CASSLTILTGRGQNEQFF.

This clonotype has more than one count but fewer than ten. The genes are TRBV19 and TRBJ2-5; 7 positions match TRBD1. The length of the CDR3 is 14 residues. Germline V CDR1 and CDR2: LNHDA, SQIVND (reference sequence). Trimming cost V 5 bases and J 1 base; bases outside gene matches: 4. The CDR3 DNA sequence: TGTGCCAGTAGTTTAGGACAGGTCCAAGAGACCCAGTACTTC. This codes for CASSLGQVQETQYF.

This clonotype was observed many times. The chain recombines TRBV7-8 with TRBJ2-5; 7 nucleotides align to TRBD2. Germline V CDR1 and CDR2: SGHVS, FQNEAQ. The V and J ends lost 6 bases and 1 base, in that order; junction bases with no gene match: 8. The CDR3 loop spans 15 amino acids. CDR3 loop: CASSWASGLQETQYF. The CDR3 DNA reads TGTGCCAGCAGTTGGGCTAGCGGTCTCCAAGAGACCCAGTACTTC.

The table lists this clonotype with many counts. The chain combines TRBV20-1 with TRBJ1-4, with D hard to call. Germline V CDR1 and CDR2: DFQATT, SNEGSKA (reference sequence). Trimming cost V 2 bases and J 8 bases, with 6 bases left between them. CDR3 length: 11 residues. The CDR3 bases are TGCAGTGCTAGAACGACAGAAAAACTGTTTTTT. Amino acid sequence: CSARTTEKLFF.

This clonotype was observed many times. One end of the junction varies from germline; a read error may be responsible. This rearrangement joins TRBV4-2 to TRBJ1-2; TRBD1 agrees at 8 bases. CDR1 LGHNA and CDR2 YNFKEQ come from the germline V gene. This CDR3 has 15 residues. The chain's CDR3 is CASSQVQDRDYGYTF. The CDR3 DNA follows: TGTGCCAGCAGCCAAGTTCAGGACAGGGACTACGGCTACACCTTC.

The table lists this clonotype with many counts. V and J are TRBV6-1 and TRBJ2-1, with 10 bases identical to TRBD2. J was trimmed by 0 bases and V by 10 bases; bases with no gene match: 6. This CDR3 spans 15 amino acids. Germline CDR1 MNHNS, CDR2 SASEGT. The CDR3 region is CATIAGGSSYNEQFF. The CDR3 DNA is TGTGCCACCATAGCGGGGGGCAGCTCCTACAATGAGCAGTTCTTC.

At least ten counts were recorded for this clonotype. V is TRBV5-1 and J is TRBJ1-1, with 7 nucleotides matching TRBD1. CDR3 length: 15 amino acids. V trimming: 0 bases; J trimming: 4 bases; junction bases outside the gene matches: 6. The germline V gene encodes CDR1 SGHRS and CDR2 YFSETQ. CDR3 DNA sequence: TGCGCCAGCAGCTTGGGTGTCGCAGGGGGCACTGAAGCTTTCTTT. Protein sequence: CASSLGVAGGTEAFF.

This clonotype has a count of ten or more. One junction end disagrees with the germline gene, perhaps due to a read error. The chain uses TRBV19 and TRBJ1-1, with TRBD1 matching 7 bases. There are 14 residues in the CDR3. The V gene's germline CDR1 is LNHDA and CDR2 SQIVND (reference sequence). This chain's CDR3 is CASSPGQMNTEAFF. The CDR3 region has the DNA TGCGCCAGCAGCCCGGGACAGATGAACACTGAAGCTTTCTTT.

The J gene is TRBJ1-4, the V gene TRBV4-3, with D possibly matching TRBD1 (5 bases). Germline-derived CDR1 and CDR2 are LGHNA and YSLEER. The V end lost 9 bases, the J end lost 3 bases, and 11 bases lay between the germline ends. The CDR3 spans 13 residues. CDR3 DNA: TGCGCCAGTAGGGGTTTGGCTAATGAAAAACTGTTTTTT. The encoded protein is CASRGLANEKLFF.

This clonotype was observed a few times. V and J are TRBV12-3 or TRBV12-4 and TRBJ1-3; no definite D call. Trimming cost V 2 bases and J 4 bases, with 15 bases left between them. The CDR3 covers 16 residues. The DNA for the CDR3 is TGTGCCAGCAGTTTATCAAGGCTGGGTTCAGGAAACACCATATATTTT. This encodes CASSLSRLGSGNTIYF.

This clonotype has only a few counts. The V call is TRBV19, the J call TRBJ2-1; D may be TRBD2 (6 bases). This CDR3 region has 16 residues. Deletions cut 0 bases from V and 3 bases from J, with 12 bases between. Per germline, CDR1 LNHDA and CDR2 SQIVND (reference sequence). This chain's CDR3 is CASSIDLSGVYNEQFF. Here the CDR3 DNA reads TGTGCCAGTAGTATAGATCTGTCGGGAGTCTACAATGAGCAGTTCTTC.

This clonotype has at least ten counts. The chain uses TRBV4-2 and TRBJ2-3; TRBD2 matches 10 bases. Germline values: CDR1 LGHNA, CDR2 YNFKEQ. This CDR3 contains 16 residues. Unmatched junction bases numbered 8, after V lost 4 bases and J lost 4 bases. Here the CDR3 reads CASSPQRGGFSDTQYF. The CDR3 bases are TGTGCCAGCAGCCCGCAGCGGGGGGGCTTCTCAGATACGCAGTATTTT.

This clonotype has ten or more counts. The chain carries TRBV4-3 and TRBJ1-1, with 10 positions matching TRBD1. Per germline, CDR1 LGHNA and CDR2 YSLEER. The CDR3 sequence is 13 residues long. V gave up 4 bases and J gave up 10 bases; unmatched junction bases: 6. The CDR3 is CASSRDRGRGAFF. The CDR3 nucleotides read TGCGCCAGCAGCCGCGACAGGGGGCGAGGAGCTTTCTTT.

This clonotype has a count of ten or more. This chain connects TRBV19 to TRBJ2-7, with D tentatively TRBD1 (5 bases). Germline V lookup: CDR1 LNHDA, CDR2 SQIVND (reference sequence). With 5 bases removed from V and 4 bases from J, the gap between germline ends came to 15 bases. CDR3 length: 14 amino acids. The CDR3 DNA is TGTGCCAGTAGTGTGGGGCGGAGAGCTTACGAGCAGTACTTC. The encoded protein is CASSVGRRAYEQYF.

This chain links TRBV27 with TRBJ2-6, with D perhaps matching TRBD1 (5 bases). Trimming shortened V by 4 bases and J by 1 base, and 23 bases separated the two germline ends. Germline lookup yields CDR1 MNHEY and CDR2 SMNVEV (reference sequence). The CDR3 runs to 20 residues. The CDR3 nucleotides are TGTGCCAGCAGTTCGTCTCAGACAGACCCTACCCCGTCTGGGGCCAACGTCCTGACTTTC. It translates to CASSSSQTDPTPSGANVLTF. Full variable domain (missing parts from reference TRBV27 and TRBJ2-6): EAQVTQNPRYLITVTGKKLTVTCSQNMNHEYMSWYRQDPGLGLRQIYYSMNVEVTDKGDVPEGYKVSRKEKRNFPLILESPSPNQTSLYFCASSSSQTDPTPSGANVLTFGAGSRLTVL.

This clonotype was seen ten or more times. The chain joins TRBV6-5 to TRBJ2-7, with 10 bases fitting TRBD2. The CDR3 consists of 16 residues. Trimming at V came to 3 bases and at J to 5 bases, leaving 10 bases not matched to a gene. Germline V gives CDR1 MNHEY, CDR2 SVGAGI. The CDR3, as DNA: TGTGCCAGCAGTTATTTCCTAGCGGGGGACGGTGACGAGCAGTACTTC. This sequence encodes CASSYFLAGDGDEQYF.

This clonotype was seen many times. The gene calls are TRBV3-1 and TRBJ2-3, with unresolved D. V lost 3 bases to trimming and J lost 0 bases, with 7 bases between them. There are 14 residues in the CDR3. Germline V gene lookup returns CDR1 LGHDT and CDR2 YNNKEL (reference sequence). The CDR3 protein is CASSQFGSTDTQYF. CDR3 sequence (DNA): TGTGCCAGCAGCCAGTTCGGAAGCACAGATACGCAGTATTTT.

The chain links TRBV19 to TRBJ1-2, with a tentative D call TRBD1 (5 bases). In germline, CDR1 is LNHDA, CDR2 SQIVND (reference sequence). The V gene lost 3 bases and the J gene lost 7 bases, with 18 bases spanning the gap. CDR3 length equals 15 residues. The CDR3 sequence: CASSIGSQGTSGYTF. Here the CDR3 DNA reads TGTGCCAGTAGTATTGGATCCCAGGGTACTAGTGGCTACACCTTC.

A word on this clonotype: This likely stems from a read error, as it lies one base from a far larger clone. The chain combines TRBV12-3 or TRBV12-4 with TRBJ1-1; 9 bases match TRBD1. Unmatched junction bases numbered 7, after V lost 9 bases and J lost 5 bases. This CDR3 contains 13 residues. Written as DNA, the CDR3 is TGTGCCAGATTCGGGACAGGGAGGACTGAAGCTTTCTTT. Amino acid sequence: CARFGTGRTEAFF.